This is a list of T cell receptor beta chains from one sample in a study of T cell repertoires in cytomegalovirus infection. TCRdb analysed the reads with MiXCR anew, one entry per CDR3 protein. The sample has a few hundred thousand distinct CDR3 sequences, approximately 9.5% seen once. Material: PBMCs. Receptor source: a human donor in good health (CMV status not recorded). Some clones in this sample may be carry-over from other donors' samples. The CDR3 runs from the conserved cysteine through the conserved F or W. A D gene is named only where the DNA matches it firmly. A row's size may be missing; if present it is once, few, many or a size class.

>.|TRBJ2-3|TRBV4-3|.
CASSQSLASDTQYF
TGCGCCAGCAGCCAAAGTCTAGCATCGGATACGCAGTATTTT
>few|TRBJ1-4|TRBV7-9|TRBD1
CASSLDRGQYEKLFF
TGTGCCAGCAGCTTGGACAGGGGGCAGTATGAAAAACTGTTTTTT
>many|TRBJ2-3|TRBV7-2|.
CASSKDGTFPPDTQYF
TGTGCCAGCAGCAAAGACGGGACTTTTCCTCCAGATACGCAGTATTTT
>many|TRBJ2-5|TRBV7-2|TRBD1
CASSRDRGSETQYF
TGTGCCAGCAGCCGGGACAGGGGCTCGGAGACCCAGTACTTC
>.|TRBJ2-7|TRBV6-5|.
CASSRRAGTYEQYF
TGTGCCAGCAGCCGTAGGGCGGGAACCTACGAGCAGTACTTC
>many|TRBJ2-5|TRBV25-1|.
CASSRRGLPLETQYF
TGTGCCAGCAGTCGCCGAGGGCTACCGTTGGAGACCCAGTACTTC
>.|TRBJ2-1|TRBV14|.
CASSQVHRNEQFF
TGTGCCAGCAGCCAAGTACACCGCAATGAGCAGTTCTTC
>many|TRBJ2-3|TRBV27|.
CASSLMLGDDTDTQYF
TGTGCCAGCAGTTTAATGCTGGGCGATGACACAGATACGCAGTATTTT
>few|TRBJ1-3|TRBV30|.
CAWSASWSNTIYF
TGTGCCTGGAGTGCCAGCTGGAGCAACACCATATATTTT
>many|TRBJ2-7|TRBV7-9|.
CASSPRRAGAIYEQYF
TGTGCCAGCAGCCCCCGTAGGGCCGGGGCGATCTACGAGCAGTACTTC
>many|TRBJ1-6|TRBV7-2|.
CASSLAAERNSPLHF
TGTGCCAGCAGCTTAGCGGCGGAGAGGAATTCACCCCTCCACTTT
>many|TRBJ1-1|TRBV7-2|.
CASSSGQPKEAFF
TGTGCCAGCAGCTCTGGACAGCCTAAGGAAGCTTTCTTT
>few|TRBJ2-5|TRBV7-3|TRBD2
CASSSSAGEFETQYF
TGTGCCAGCAGCTCCTCAGCGGGAGAGTTCGAGACCCAGTACTTC
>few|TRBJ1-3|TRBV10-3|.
CAISEYEAGNTIYF
TGTGCCATCAGTGAATATGAGGCTGGAAACACCATATATTTT
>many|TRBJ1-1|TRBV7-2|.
CASSQDRALAFF
TGTGCCAGCAGCCAGGACAGAGCCTTGGCTTTCTTT
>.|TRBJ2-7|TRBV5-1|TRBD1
CASSPSGQIYEQYF
TGCGCCAGCAGCCCGTCGGGACAGATCTACGAGCAGTACTTC
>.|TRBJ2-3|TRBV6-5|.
CASSYSRITDTQYF
TGTGCCAGCAGTTACTCGCGTATAACAGATACGCAGTATTTT
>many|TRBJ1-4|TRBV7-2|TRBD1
CASSPSGGWNEKLFF
TGTGCCAGCAGCCCCTCAGGGGGATGGAATGAAAAACTGTTTTTT
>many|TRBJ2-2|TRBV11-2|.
CASSLEQWNTGELFF
TGTGCCAGCAGCTTAGAACAGTGGAACACCGGGGAGCTGTTTTTT
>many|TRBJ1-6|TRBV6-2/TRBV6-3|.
CASVLSNSGLSPLHF
TGTGCCAGCGTCCTCTCCAATTCCGGACTATCACCCCTCCACTTT
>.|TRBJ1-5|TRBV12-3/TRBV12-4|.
CASSLAGPPDQPQHF
TGTGCCAGCAGTTTGGCAGGACCACCTGATCAGCCCCAGCATTTT
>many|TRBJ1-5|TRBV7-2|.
CASSLSGGNQPQHF
TGTGCCAGCAGCTTATCAGGAGGGAACCAGCCCCAGCATTTT
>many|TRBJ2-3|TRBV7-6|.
CASSFGGDTQYF
TGTGCCAGCAGCTTCGGAGGGGATACGCAGTATTTT
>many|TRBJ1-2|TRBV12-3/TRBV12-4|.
CASSPRAVLNYGYTF
TGTGCCAGCAGCCCCCGGGCCGTTCTTAACTATGGCTACACCTTC
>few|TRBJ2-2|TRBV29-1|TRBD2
CSVLAGVPNTGELFF
TGCAGCGTTCTAGCGGGAGTCCCGAACACCGGGGAGCTGTTTTTT
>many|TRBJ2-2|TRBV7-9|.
CASSLETSTNTGELFF
TGTGCCAGCAGCTTAGAAACTAGCACGAACACCGGGGAGCTGTTTTTT
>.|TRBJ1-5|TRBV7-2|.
CASSPGGLTGQPQHF
TGTGCCAGCAGCCCGGGCGGGCTTACCGGTCAGCCCCAGCATTTT
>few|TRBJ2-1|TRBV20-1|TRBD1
CSAKGQTHEQFF
TGCAGTGCTAAGGGACAGACCCATGAGCAGTTCTTC
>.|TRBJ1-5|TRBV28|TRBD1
CASSSIKTGGVSNQPQHF
TGTGCCAGCAGTTCCATCAAGACAGGGGGCGTAAGCAATCAGCCCCAGCATTTT